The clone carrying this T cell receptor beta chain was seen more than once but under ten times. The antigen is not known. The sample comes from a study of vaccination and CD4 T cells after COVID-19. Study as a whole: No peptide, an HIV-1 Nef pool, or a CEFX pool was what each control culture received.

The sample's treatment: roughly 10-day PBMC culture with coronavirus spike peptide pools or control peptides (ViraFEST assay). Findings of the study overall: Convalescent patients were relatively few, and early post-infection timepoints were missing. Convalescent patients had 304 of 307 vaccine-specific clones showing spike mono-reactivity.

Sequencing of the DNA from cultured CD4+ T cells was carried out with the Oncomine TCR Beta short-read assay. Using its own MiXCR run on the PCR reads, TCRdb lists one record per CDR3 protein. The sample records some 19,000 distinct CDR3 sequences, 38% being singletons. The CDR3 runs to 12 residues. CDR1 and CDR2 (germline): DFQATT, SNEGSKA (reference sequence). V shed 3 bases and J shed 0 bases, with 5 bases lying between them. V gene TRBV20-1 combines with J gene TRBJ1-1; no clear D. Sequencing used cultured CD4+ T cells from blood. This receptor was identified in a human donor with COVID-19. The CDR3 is CSASIVNTEAFF. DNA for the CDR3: TGCAGTGCTAGTATTGTGAACACTGAAGCTTTCTTT.